This T cell receptor beta chain was sequenced for a study of cytomegalovirus exposure and HLA in healthy donors. Regarding this clone: Antigen: not known.

Study results and limitations: Researchers catalogued over 150 TCR beta chains as cytomegalovirus-associated. Some public TCRs appeared in many individuals, while most sequences were rare. No immune exposure information besides CMV serostatus was available.

Germline loops: CDR1 GTSNPN, CDR2 SVGIG (reference sequence). This CDR3 is built from 13 residues. V gave up 2 bases and J gave up 7 bases, with 13 bases separating them. PCR involved 60 Vbeta and 13 Jbeta primers. The repertoire was sequenced with immunoSEQ multiplex PCR; TCRdb's copy has only in-frame clones and lacks some. Here the sample spans roughly 120,000 clones, under 80% being singletons. This chain uses TRBV30 with TRBJ2-3; a weak D match, TRBD2 (5 bases). Sequencing was performed on PBMCs. The sequence came from a woman aged 55-69 years in good health and CMV-seropositive. The CDR3 DNA reads as TGTGCCTGGAGTCGGGATAGTGGGAATACGCAGTATTTT. Its protein is CAWSRDSGNTQYF.